This TCR beta chain derives from a study of shared clonotypes between healthy human individuals. The data were produced by immunoSEQ multiplex PCR, yet TCRdb's version contains in-frame clones alone and is incomplete. The sample consists of about 2 million clones, around 96% of them appearing once. Terminally differentiated effector memory CD45RA+ cells were excluded from the naive CD8 cells, which were CD45RO-negative and positively selected for CCR7. The source is a man aged 18 to 29 in good health. Sample: naive CD8+ T cells sorted from blood.

The CDR3 DNA reads TGTGCCAGCAGCGTAGGAGGTTTCGACGACAAGTACTTC. Its protein product is CASSVGGFDDKYF. The chain joins TRBV9 to TRBJ2-5; no clear D gene. This CDR3 region has 13 residues. The ends were cut back, 0 bases at V and 12 bases at J, with 15 bases in the middle. The germline V gene encodes CDR1 SGDLS and CDR2 YYNGEE.